These 22 T cell receptor beta chains were all obtained from the same sample, sequenced in a study of blood T cell repertoires in COVID-19. Generated by immunoSEQ multiplex PCR, the TCRdb table keeps only in-frame clones and is missing some. The sample shows about 150,000 clones, 70% to 90% of them seen only once. The sample was peripheral blood. The receptors come from a human donor with acute or convalescent COVID-19. The donor label of this sample is uncertain.

CDR3 amino acids: CAISESDPGQGKGGYTF. CDR3 sequence (DNA): TGTGCCATCAGTGAGTCAGATCCGGGCCAGGGGAAGGGTGGCTACACCTTC. V and J are TRBV10-3 and TRBJ1-2; a weak D match, TRBD1 (6 bases). The ends were cut back, 0 bases at V and 7 bases at J, with 21 bases in the middle. Looked up from germline, CDR1 is ENHRY and CDR2 is SYGVKD. The CDR3 has 17 amino acids.

The chain carries TRBV6-5 and TRBJ1-5; 7 bases align to TRBD1. The CDR3 length is 15 residues. From germline, CDR1 is MNHEY and CDR2 SVGAGI. V shed 4 bases and J 1 base; nucleotides not matched to a gene: 4. The CDR3 region has the DNA TGTGCCAGCAGTTTCGCACAGGGGAGCAATCAGCCCCAGCATTTT. The encoded protein is CASSFAQGSNQPQHF.

V usage is TRBV19 and J usage is TRBJ1-4; TRBD1 agrees at 7 bases. The CDR3 sequence is 15 residues long. V shed 3 bases and J 5 bases; nucleotides not matched to a gene: 6. Per the germline V gene, CDR1 is LNHDA and CDR2 is SQIVND (reference sequence). The CDR3 loop reads CASSIGDSQNEKLFF. The CDR3 DNA sequence: TGTGCCAGTAGTATTGGGGACAGCCAGAATGAAAAACTGTTTTTT.

The V gene is TRBV30, the J gene TRBJ2-3, with 15 bases that match TRBD2. Per the germline V gene, CDR1 is GTSNPN and CDR2 is SVGIG (reference sequence). Unmatched junction bases numbered 5, after V lost 5 bases and J lost 2 bases. This CDR3 is built from 16 residues. The CDR3 DNA is TGTGCCTGGGCCGGACTAGCGGGGGGGCCCACAGATACGCAGTATTTT. This sequence encodes CAWAGLAGGPTDTQYF. Full variable domain (outside the CDR3, taken from reference TRBV30 and TRBJ2-3): SQTIHQWPATLVQPVGSPLSLECTVEGTSNPNLYWYRQAAGRGLQLLFYSVGIGQISSEVPQNLSASRPQDRQFILSSKKLLLSDSGFYLCAWAGLAGGPTDTQYFGPGTRLTVL.

V and J are TRBV2 and TRBJ2-1; TRBD2 aligns across 7 bases. Trimming at V came to 8 bases and at J to 5 bases, leaving 6 bases not matched to a gene. CDR3 size: 13 residues. Germline V gives CDR1 SNHLY, CDR2 FYNNEI. CDR3 protein: CASGGLVDNEQFF. As DNA, the CDR3 is TGTGCCAGCGGAGGACTAGTCGACAATGAGCAGTTCTTC.

This clone came up once. This chain connects TRBV4-3 to TRBJ2-5; maybe TRBD2 (5 bases). The CDR3 sequence is 14 residues long. Germline V gene sequence: CDR1 LGHNA, CDR2 YSLEER. V was pared by 3 bases and J by 2 bases, with 10 bases between. The CDR3 sequence: CASSQDREQETQYF. In DNA, the CDR3 is TGCGCCAGCAGCCAGGATAGGGAGCAAGAGACCCAGTACTTC.

About this clone: Because it lacks the conserved phenylalanine or tryptophan at the end, this CDR3 is likely a read error. The DNA is left out, because the CDR3 cannot be placed on it with certainty; the CDR3 is given as TCRdb lists it. This chain joins TRBV15 and TRBJ2-7; the D call in the table, TRBD1, was not verified against the DNA. Germline V gene sequence: CDR1 LNHNV, CDR2 YYDKDF (reference sequence). The CDR3 is 12 residues long, ends included. Here the CDR3 reads CATSRGGTGKQL.

The J gene is TRBJ1-1, the V gene TRBV3-1 (or the pseudogene TRBV3-2), with a possible D match to TRBD1 (6 bases). Trimming took 4 bases from V and 11 from J, leaving 14 bases between them. Germline loops: CDR1 LGHDT, CDR2 YNNKEL (reference sequence). The CDR3 extends over 12 amino acids. The CDR3: CASSPKVGAAFF. As DNA, the CDR3 is TGTGCCAGCAGCCCTAAGGTGGGGGCGGCTTTCTTT.

There are a few counts of this clone. J is TRBJ1-2 and V is TRBV3-1 (or the pseudogene TRBV3-2); 7 nucleotides match TRBD1. The CDR3 extends over 15 amino acids. Per the germline V gene, CDR1 is LGHDT and CDR2 is YNNKEL (reference sequence). V lost 3 bases to trimming and J lost 6 bases; unmatched junction nucleotides: 10. The CDR3, as DNA: TGTGCCAGCAGCCACGGGACAGTAGAATCCAATGGCTACACCTTC. Residues: CASSHGTVESNGYTF.

The rearrangement joins TRBV6-6 to TRBJ1-1; D unresolved. The CDR3 runs to 16 residues. Germline CDR1 MNHNY, CDR2 SVGAGI (reference sequence). V was clipped by 8 bases and J by 1 base, with 20 bases between them. The CDR3 DNA reads TGTGCCAGCCGACCCAGCACTGGGCGCAGGAACACTGAAGCTTTCTTT. Protein product: CASRPSTGRRNTEAFF.

This chain links TRBV7-2 with TRBJ2-1; the match to TRBD1 covers 7 bases. CDR3 length: 13 residues. V shed 4 bases and J 7 bases; nucleotides not matched to a gene: 4. Per the germline V gene, CDR1 is SGHTA and CDR2 is FQGNSA. The CDR3 nucleotides are TGTGCCAGCAGCTCGCGCAGGGGGAATGAGCAGTTCTTC. It yields the protein CASSSRRGNEQFF. Full variable domain (outside the CDR3, taken from reference TRBV7-2 and TRBJ2-1): GAGVSQSPSNKVTEKGKDVELRCDPISGHTALYWYRQSLGQGLEFLIYFQGNSAPDKSGLPSDRFSAERTGGSVSTLTIQRTQQEDSAVYLCASSSRRGNEQFFGPGTRLTVL.

This chain links TRBV6-2 or TRBV6-3 with TRBJ2-7; D is possibly TRBD1 (5 bases). This CDR3 is built from 15 residues. Trimming cost V 2 bases and J 4 bases, with 15 bases left between them. Per germline, CDR1 MNHEY and CDR2 SVGEGT. The CDR3 protein is CASSYPQGYMYEQYF. The DNA for the CDR3 is TGTGCCAGCAGTTACCCCCAGGGTTATATGTACGAGCAGTACTTC.

This chain links TRBV15 with TRBJ2-3, with 11 bases that match TRBD1. The CDR3 loop spans 15 amino acids. The germline V gene encodes CDR1 LNHNV and CDR2 YYDKDF (reference sequence). With 0 bases clipped from V and 9 bases from J, the junction kept 5 bases outside the gene matches. CDR3 bases: TGTGCCACCAGCAGAGACCCGGACAGGGGGCAGACGCAGTATTTT. Amino acids: CATSRDPDRGQTQYF.

The chain employs TRBV19 and TRBJ1-2, with D perhaps matching TRBD1 (6 bases). This CDR3 is built from 14 residues. The V end lost 7 bases, the J end lost 0 bases, and 12 bases lay between the germline ends. Germline CDR1 reads LNHDA; CDR2 reads SQIVND (reference sequence). CDR3 region: CASNPTGPNYGYTF. As DNA, the CDR3 is TGTGCCAGTAACCCGACAGGCCCTAACTATGGCTACACCTTC.

This clone was counted between two and nine times. The chain is built from TRBV2 and TRBJ2-5; D is ambiguous. The germline V and J ends were trimmed by 8 bases and 7 bases, with 11 bases remaining between them. CDR1 SNHLY and CDR2 FYNNEI come from the germline V gene. CDR3 length: 11 amino acids. Here the CDR3 DNA reads TGTGCCAGCTCCCCTTTATCGACCCAGTACTTC. This sequence encodes CASSPLSTQYF.

The chain links TRBV2 to TRBJ2-2; TRBD2 is a possible D gene (7 bases). Deletions cut 11 bases from V and 2 bases from J, with 18 bases between. This CDR3 is 15 amino acids long. CDR1 and CDR2 from the germline V gene are SNHLY and FYNNEI. This chain's CDR3 is CARGVGGANTGELFF. The CDR3 DNA sequence: TGTGCCCGCGGGGTTGGGGGGGCTAACACCGGGGAGCTGTTTTTT.

The chain recombines TRBV4-3 with TRBJ2-5, with 10 bases fitting TRBD2. V shed 0 bases and J 5 bases; nucleotides not matched to a gene: 9. Germline lookup yields CDR1 LGHNA and CDR2 YSLEER. The CDR3 sequence is 17 residues long. CDR3 protein: CASSQDRASGSGETQYF. CDR3 DNA: TGCGCCAGCAGCCAAGATAGAGCTAGCGGGAGCGGGGAGACCCAGTACTTC.

This chain links TRBV2 with TRBJ1-1; D not certain. Deletions cut 2 bases from V and 4 bases from J, with 2 bases between. From germline, CDR1 is SNHLY and CDR2 FYNNEI. The CDR3 has 11 amino acids. The CDR3 coding sequence is TGTGCCAGCAGTGAACGCACTGAAGCTTTCTTT. Translation: CASSERTEAFF.

V usage is TRBV6-1 and J usage is TRBJ2-3, with 12 bases fitting TRBD2. The CDR3 is made up of 19 amino acids. The trim removed 1 base at V and 1 base at J, leaving 9 bases unmatched. Germline CDR1 MNHNS, CDR2 SASEGT. In DNA form, the CDR3 reads TGTGCCAGCAGTGAAGGATCTAGCGGGGGGGCCTCTCGCACAGATACGCAGTATTTT. Translating gives CASSEGSSGGASRTDTQYF.

This CDR3 is CSVEAGDTQYF. CDR3 bases: TGCAGCGTTGAGGCAGGGGATACGCAGTATTTT. The chain joins TRBV29-1 to TRBJ2-3; weak D call: TRBD1 (5 bases). The germline V gene has CDR1 SQVTM and CDR2 ANQGSEA. The CDR3 is 11 amino acids. The V end lost 3 bases, the J end lost 6 bases, and 7 bases lay between the germline ends.

This clone has only one observation. The CDR3 DNA follows: TGTGCCAGCAGGCTAGGGACAGGTAGCACAGATACGCAGTATTTT. Translating gives CASRLGTGSTDTQYF. The chain has TRBV7-9 and TRBJ2-3, with 8 bases identical to TRBD1. Germline V gene lookup returns CDR1 SEHNR and CDR2 FQNEAQ (reference sequence). The CDR3 is made up of 15 amino acids. The junction had 5 bases not matched to a gene; V was cut back by 6 bases and J by 0 bases.

The J gene is TRBJ1-2, the V gene TRBV9; 8 bases line up with TRBD1. J was trimmed by 4 bases and V by 5 bases; bases with no gene match: 10. This CDR3 comprises 15 residues. The germline CDR1 and CDR2 sequences are SGDLS and YYNGEE. As DNA, the CDR3 is TGTGCCAGCAGTAAGACTGACAGGGGAGGCTATGGCTACACCTTC. It specifies CASSKTDRGGYGYTF.